The entry below gives a single T cell receptor (beta chain) sequence along with its context. What it binds is unknown. Combining a sample-barcoded 5' primer with a J-beta primer mix, a second PCR ran for roughly 7 to 11 cycles. TCRdb processed the 5' RACE reads anew with MiXCR; each CDR3 protein has one entry. Counted here are around 1,100,000 distinct CDR3 sequences, more than 30% occurring once; the ten biggest clones make up around 13%. Whenever a sample was processed, at least 6.5 million PBMCs were isolated. The sample is drawn from a study of blood T cells in healthy people across ages. Study observations and caveats: Significant beta diversity loss was already apparent by age about 39, declining roughly linearly.

The material sequenced was blood. The source of this sequence is a man aged 18-30 years in good health.

The CDR3, as DNA: TGCAGTGCTAGAGGCCCCGGCGAGATCAATGAGCAGTACTTC. Translation gives CSARGPGEINEQYF. The chain uses TRBV20-1 and TRBJ2-5, with D unresolved. The CDR3 is 14 amino acids. The ends were cut back, 1 base at V and 11 bases at J, with 20 bases in the middle. Germline loops: CDR1 DFQATT, CDR2 SNEGSKA (reference sequence).